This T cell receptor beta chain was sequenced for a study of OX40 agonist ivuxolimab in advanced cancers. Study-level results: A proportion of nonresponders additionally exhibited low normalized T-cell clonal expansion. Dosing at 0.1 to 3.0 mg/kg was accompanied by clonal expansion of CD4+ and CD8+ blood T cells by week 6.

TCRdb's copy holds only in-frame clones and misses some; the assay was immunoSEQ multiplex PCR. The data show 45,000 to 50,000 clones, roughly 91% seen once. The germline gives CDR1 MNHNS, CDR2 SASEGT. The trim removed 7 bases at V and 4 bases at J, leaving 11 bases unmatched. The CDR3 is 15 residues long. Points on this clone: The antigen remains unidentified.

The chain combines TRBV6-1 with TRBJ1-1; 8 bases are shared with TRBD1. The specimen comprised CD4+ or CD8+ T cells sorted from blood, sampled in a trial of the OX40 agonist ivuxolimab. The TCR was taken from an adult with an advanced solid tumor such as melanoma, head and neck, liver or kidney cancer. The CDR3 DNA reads TGTGCCAGCACACGACCACGTACAGGGGGCACTGAAGCTTTCTTT. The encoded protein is CASTRPRTGGTEAFF.